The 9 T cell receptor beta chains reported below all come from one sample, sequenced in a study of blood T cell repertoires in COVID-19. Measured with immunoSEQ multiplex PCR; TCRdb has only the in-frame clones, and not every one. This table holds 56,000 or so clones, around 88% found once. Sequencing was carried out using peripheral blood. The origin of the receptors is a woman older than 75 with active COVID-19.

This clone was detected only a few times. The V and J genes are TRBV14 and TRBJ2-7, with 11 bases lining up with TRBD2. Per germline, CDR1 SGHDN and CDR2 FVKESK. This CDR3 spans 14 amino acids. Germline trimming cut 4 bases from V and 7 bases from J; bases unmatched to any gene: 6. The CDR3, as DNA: TGTGCCAGCAGCCGGGTAGCGGGGGGGCGAGAGCAGTACTTC. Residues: CASSRVAGGREQYF.

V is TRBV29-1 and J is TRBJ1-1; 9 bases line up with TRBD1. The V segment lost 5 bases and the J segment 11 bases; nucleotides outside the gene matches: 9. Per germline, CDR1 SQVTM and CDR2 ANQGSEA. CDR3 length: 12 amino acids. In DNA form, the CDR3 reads TGCAGCGTTTCTACAGGGGGCCGCCTGGCTTTCTTT. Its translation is CSVSTGGRLAFF.

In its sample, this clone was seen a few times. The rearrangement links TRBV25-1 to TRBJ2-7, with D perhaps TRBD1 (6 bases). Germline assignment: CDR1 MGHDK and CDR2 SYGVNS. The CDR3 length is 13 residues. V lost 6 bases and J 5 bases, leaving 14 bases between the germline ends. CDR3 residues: CASRGQGSDEQYF. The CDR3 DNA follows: TGTGCCAGCAGGGGGCAGGGGTCCGACGAGCAGTACTTC.

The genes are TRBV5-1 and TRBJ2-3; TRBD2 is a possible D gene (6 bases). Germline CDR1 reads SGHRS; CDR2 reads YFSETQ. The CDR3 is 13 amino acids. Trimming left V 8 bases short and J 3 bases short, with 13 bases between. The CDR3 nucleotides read TGCGCCAGATCGACTAGACCAACAGATACGCAGTATTTT. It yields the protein CARSTRPTDTQYF.

Here the CDR3 reads CASSPGTSGGAETQYF. CDR3 bases: TGCGCCAGCAGCCCTGGGACTAGCGGGGGGGCGGAGACCCAGTACTTC. The gene calls are TRBV5-1 and TRBJ2-5; 16 nucleotides line up with TRBD2. V shed 4 bases, J shed 5 bases, and the junction held 5 bases outside the gene matches. Germline CDR1 is SGHRS and CDR2 is YFSETQ. The CDR3 is 16 residues long.

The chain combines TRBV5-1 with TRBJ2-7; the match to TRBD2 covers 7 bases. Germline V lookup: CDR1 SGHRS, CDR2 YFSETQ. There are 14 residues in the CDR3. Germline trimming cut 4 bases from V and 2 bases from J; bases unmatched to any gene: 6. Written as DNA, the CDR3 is TGCGCCAGCAGCCCGGGGGAGGGACCCTACGAGCAGTACTTC. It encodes CASSPGEGPYEQYF.

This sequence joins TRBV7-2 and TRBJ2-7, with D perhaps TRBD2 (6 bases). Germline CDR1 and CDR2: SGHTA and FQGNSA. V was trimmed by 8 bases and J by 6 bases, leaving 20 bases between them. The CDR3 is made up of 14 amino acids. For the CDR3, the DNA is TGTGCCAGCCTCCCCCAGGGCGGGAACGGCGAGCAGTACTTC. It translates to CASLPQGGNGEQYF.

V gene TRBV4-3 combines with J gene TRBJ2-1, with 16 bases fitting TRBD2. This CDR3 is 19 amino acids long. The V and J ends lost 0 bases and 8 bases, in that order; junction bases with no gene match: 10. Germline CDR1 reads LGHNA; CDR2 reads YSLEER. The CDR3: CASSQDGGAGLAGGHEQFF. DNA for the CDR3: TGCGCCAGCAGCCAAGACGGAGGAGCGGGACTAGCGGGGGGGCATGAGCAGTTCTTC.

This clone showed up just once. The CDR3 region has the DNA TGTGCCTGGAGTTCCGACAGGGTGGGGCAGTACTTC. It specifies CAWSSDRVGQYF. The V and J genes are TRBV30 and TRBJ2-7; 7 bases are a match to TRBD1. This CDR3 spans 12 amino acids. Germline V gene lookup returns CDR1 GTSNPN and CDR2 SVGIG (reference sequence). With 2 bases clipped from V and 9 bases from J, the junction kept 7 bases outside the gene matches.